The 12 T cell receptor beta chains listed next were all sequenced from one sample in a study of response to subunit inactivated influenza vaccine. TCRdb re-derived calls from the RT-PCR reads in MiXCR, one entry per CDR3 protein. The sample includes fewer than 550,000 distinct CDR3 sequences, about 25% of them seen just once. The sequenced sample was CD4+ T cells sorted from PBMCs, obtained 4 to 6 days after vaccination. These receptor sequences come from a man aged 45-60 years who received an inactivated influenza vaccine.

This clonotype was counted many times. The chain links TRBV6-2 or TRBV6-3 to TRBJ1-5; D is unresolved. CDR3 length equals 16 residues. Germline V gene data show CDR1 as MNHEY and CDR2 as SVGEGT. Trimming cost V 7 bases and J 2 bases, with 18 bases left between them. CDR3: CASKQGEGVGNQPQHF. The CDR3 coding sequence is TGTGCCAGCAAACAAGGAGAGGGCGTCGGCAATCAGCCCCAGCATTTT.

The genes are TRBV6-2 or TRBV6-3 and TRBJ2-2; D not certain. This CDR3 is built from 15 residues. V was cut by 5 bases and J by 3 bases, with 13 bases left in between. The germline V gene encodes CDR1 MNHEY and CDR2 SVGEGT. The CDR3 is CASSPVGGHTGELFF. DNA of the CDR3: TGTGCCAGCAGTCCAGTTGGTGGGCACACCGGGGAGCTGTTTTTT.

This clonotype was seen ten or more times. The CDR3 spells CASSSRDANQPQHF. The CDR3 coding sequence is TGTGCCAGCAGCTCACGGGACGCCAATCAGCCCCAGCATTTT. The chain recombines TRBV5-5 with TRBJ1-5, with D maybe TRBD1 (5 bases). The V end was cut by 3 bases, the J end by 3 bases, with 10 bases between. The V gene's germline CDR1 is SGHKS and CDR2 YYEKEE (reference sequence). CDR3 length: 14 amino acids.

The chain couples TRBV12-3 or TRBV12-4 to TRBJ1-2; D is perhaps TRBD1 (6 bases). The V end lost 5 bases, the J end lost 3 bases, and 7 bases lay between the germline ends. The CDR3 sequence is 12 residues long. CDR3 in amino acids: CASSGQYYGYTF. Here the CDR3 DNA reads TGTGCCAGCAGTGGACAGTACTATGGCTACACCTTC.

This clonotype was detected only a few times. The chain's CDR3 is CSASKPRVVTRTDTQYF. Here the CDR3 DNA reads TGCAGTGCTAGCAAGCCCAGGGTAGTAACTAGGACAGATACGCAGTATTTT. The chain is built from TRBV20-1 and TRBJ2-3; TRBD1 or TRBD2 may be the D gene (5 bases each). CDR1 DFQATT and CDR2 SNEGSKA come from the germline V gene (reference sequence). V gave up 3 bases and J gave up 3 bases, with 22 bases separating them. The CDR3 covers 17 residues.

The gene calls are TRBV6-1 and TRBJ2-5; TRBD2 matches 8 bases. Per germline, CDR1 MNHNS and CDR2 SASEGT. This CDR3 contains 17 residues. Unmatched junction bases numbered 16, after V lost 6 bases and J lost 4 bases. The CDR3 is CASRLGRGSGIGETQYF. In nucleotides, the CDR3 is TGTGCCAGCAGACTGGGCCGGGGTAGCGGGATTGGAGAGACCCAGTACTTC.

V is TRBV7-2 and J is TRBJ1-5, with 7 bases lining up with TRBD1. Germline lookup yields CDR1 SGHTA and CDR2 FQGNSA. CDR3 length: 15 amino acids. Trimming cost V 2 bases and J 3 bases; bases outside gene matches: 4. The CDR3 loop is CASSLWGTDNQPQHF. DNA for the CDR3: TGTGCCAGCAGCTTATGGGGGACAGACAATCAGCCCCAGCATTTT.

This clonotype was seen many times. The chain couples TRBV29-1 to TRBJ2-1; D gene ambiguous. In germline, CDR1 is SQVTM, CDR2 ANQGSEA. With 3 bases removed from V and 6 bases from J, the gap between germline ends came to 18 bases. This CDR3 has 15 residues. The CDR3 protein is CSVDPPWGIGNEQFF. Written as DNA, the CDR3 is TGCAGCGTTGACCCGCCTTGGGGTATTGGCAATGAGCAGTTCTTC.

This clonotype was observed at least ten times. V is TRBV15 and J is TRBJ2-3, with D maybe TRBD2 (5 bases). CDR1 is LNHNV and CDR2 is YYDKDF in the germline V gene (reference sequence). This CDR3 region has 15 residues. Trimming stripped 1 base from V and 4 bases from J, with 12 bases between. DNA of the CDR3: TGTGCCACCAGCAGAGTTCGGGGAGCCTCAGATACGCAGTATTTT. Its protein is CATSRVRGASDTQYF. Filled out from reference TRBV15 and TRBJ2-3, the complete variable domain reads DAMVIQNPRYQVTQFGKPVTLSCSQTLNHNVMYWYQQKSSQAPKLLFHYYDKDFNNEADTPDNFQSRRPNTSFCFLDIRSPGLGDTAMYLCATSRVRGASDTQYFGPGTRLTVL.

This clonotype has more than one count but fewer than ten. The V gene is TRBV7-2, the J gene TRBJ1-3; possible D gene TRBD1, 5 bases. The CDR3 is 15 amino acids. Looked up from germline, CDR1 is SGHTA and CDR2 is FQGNSA. Between the trimmed V and J ends, which lost 7 bases and 1 base, there was a span of 14 bases. The CDR3 spells CASTRDAGSGNTIYF. The CDR3, as DNA: TGTGCCAGCACCAGGGACGCGGGGTCTGGAAACACCATATATTTT.

This sequence joins TRBV7-3 and TRBJ2-5; D remains ambiguous. This CDR3 has 14 amino acids. Deletions cut 5 bases from V and 1 base from J, with 11 bases between. Germline V CDR1 and CDR2: SGHTA, FQGTGA. CDR3 residues: CASSKSSAQETQYF. CDR3 nucleotides: TGTGCCAGCAGCAAGAGTTCGGCCCAAGAGACCCAGTACTTC.

The chain employs TRBV12-3 or TRBV12-4 and TRBJ1-1; D gene unclear. Deletions cut 7 bases from V and 7 bases from J, with 16 bases between. This CDR3 region has 13 residues. CDR3 bases: TGTGCCAGCATCCGCGGTCCAGGAAATGAAGCTTTCTTT. Translation: CASIRGPGNEAFF.